The clone carrying this T cell receptor beta chain has a handful of counts. Its antigen is undetermined. The sample belongs to a study of cytomegalovirus exposure and HLA in healthy donors. This PCR relied on a set of 60 Vbeta primers and 13 Jbeta primers. Sequenced by immunoSEQ multiplex PCR; TCRdb stores in-frame clones only, minus some. The sample shows more than 65,000 clones, roughly 70% of them seen only once. General observations from the study: In a later analysis, TCR beta V- and J-gene trimming was associated with a missense DCLRE1C variant. It was reported in a later analysis that an Asian-associated ancestry cluster showed fewer N-insertions than the 666-donor mean.

V shed 0 bases, J shed 9 bases, and the junction held 6 bases outside the gene matches. CDR1 SGDLS and CDR2 YYNGEE come from the germline V gene. The CDR3 length is 15 residues. This receptor was obtained from a man aged 40-50 years in good health and CMV-seronegative. This sequence joins TRBV9 and TRBJ2-1; 10 bases map to TRBD2. Sequenced: PBMCs. Here the CDR3 reads CASSVEAGGHVEQFF. The CDR3 nucleotides are TGTGCCAGCAGCGTAGAAGCGGGGGGGCACGTTGAGCAGTTCTTC.